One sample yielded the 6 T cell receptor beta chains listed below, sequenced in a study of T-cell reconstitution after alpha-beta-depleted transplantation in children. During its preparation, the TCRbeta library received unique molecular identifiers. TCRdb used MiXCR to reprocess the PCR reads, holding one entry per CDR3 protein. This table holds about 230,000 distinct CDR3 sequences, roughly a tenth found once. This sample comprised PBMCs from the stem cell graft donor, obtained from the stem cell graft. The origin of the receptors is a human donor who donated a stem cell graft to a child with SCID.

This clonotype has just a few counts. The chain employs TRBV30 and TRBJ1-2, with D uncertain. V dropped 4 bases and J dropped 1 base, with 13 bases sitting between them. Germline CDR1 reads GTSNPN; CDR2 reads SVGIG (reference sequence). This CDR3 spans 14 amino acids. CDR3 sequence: CAWTLIPGNYGYTF. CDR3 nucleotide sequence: TGTGCCTGGACTCTAATACCCGGTAACTATGGCTACACCTTC.

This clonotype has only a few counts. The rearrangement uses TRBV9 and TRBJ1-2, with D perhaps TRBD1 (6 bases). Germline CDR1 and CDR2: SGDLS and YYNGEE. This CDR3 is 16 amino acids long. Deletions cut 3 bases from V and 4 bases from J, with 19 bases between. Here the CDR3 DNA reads TGTGCCAGCAGCGCGTCTGGGGGGCCGTTTCCCTATGGCTACACCTTC. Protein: CASSASGGPFPYGYTF. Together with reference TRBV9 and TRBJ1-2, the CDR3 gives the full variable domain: DSGVTQTPKHLITATGQRVTLRCSPRSGDLSVYWYQQSLDQGLQFLIQYYNGEERAKGNILERFSAQQFPDLHSELNLSSLELGDSALYFCASSASGGPFPYGYTFGSGTRLTVV.

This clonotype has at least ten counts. CDR3 protein: CASRPDTSGNTIYF. The CDR3 DNA is TGTGCCAGCAGACCAGATACCTCTGGAAACACCATATATTTT. The V and J genes are TRBV7-2 and TRBJ1-3; the D is unclear. Trimming stripped 6 bases from V and 0 bases from J, with 9 bases between. This CDR3 spans 14 amino acids. Germline V gives CDR1 SGHTA, CDR2 FQGNSA.

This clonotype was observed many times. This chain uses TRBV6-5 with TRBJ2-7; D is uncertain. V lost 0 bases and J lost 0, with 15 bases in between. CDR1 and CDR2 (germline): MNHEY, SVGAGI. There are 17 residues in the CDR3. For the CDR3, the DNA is TGTGCCAGCAGTTACTCCCCCTCGGCCACGAGCTCCTACGAGCAGTACTTC. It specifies CASSYSPSATSSYEQYF.

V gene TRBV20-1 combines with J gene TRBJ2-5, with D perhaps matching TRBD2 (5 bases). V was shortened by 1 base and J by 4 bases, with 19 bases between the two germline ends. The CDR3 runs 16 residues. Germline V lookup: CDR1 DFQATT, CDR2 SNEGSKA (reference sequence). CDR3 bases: TGCAGTGCTAGAGGTCCGTTTTCGGGGATGGTAGAGACCCAGTACTTC. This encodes CSARGPFSGMVETQYF.

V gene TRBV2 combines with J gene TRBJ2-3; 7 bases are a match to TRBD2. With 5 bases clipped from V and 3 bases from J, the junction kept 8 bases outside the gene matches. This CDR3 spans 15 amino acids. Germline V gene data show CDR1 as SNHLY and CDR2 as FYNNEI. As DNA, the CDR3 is TGTGCCAGCAGTACTGGCAGGGAGGGAACAGATACGCAGTATTTT. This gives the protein CASSTGREGTDTQYF.